This TCR beta chain was sequenced for a study of blood T cell repertoires in COVID-19. Study at large: Samples came from the United States, Italy and Spain, spanning acute and convalescent COVID-19.

CDR1 and CDR2 (germline): SNHLY, FYNNEI. The trim removed 7 bases at V and 2 bases at J, leaving 4 bases unmatched. CDR3 length equals 14 residues. In the authors' methods: Reference gene primers were amplified, and this amplification served to estimate nucleated cell counts. Sequencing was performed with immunoSEQ multiplex PCR; in TCRdb, only in-frame clones are kept and a portion is missing. The V and J calls and clone size come from that table; D and trimming were worked out from the DNA. The sample has 100,000 or so clones, under 90% seen once. The clonotype comes from a man older than 75 with acute or convalescent COVID-19. The V gene is TRBV2, the J gene TRBJ2-5; TRBD2 matches 10 bases. Sequenced input: peripheral blood. The CDR3 here is CASKKREGQETQYF. In DNA form, the CDR3 reads TGTGCCAGCAAGAAGCGGGAGGGACAAGAGACCCAGTACTTC.